This TCR beta chain comes out of a study of blood T cell repertoires in COVID-19. Overall study: Samples came from the United States, Italy and Spain, spanning acute and convalescent COVID-19. PBMCs, B-cell-depleted T cells, or T cells were the source of the cDNA or gDNA that made up the material.

This clone came up once. Per the original methods: It was from reference gene primer amplification that nucleated cell counts were estimated. Generated by immunoSEQ multiplex PCR, the TCRdb table keeps only in-frame clones and is missing some. For V, J and clone size, that table is used; D and trimming come from the DNA. The table has 300,000 to 450,000 clones, 85% seen once. CDR3 length equals 17 residues. Trimming left V 5 bases short and J 6 bases short, with 20 bases between. Per germline, CDR1 SGHVS and CDR2 FQNEAQ. This chain connects TRBV7-8 to TRBJ1-6; a possible D gene is TRBD1 (5 bases). Sequencing used peripheral blood. The TCR comes from a woman aged 18-29 years with acute or convalescent COVID-19. CDR3 in DNA: TGTGCCAGCAGCGCAAATAGGGGCGCAACTCGTAATTCACCCCTCCACTTT. It codes for CASSANRGATRNSPLHF. Full variable domain (remainder filled in from reference TRBV7-8 and TRBJ1-6): GAGVSQSPRYKVAKRGQDVALRCDPISGHVSLFWYQQALGQGPEFLTYFQNEAQLDKSGLPSDRFFAERPEGSVSTLKIQRTQQEDSAVYLCASSANRGATRNSPLHFGNGTRLTVT.